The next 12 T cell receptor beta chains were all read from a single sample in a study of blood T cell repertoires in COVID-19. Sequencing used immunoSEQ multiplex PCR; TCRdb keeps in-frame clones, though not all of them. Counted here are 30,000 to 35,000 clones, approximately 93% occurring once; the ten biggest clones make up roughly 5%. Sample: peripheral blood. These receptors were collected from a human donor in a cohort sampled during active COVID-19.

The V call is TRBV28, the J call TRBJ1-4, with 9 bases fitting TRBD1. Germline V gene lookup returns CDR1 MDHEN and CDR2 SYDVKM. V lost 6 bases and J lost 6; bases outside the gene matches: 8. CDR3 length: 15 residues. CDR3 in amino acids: CASSITGGMDEKLFF. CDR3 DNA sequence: TGTGCCAGCAGCATCACAGGGGGCATGGATGAAAAACTGTTTTTT.

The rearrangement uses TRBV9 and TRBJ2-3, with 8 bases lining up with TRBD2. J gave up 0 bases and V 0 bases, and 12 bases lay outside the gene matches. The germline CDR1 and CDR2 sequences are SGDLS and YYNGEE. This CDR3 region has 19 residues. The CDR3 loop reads CASSVASSGSVLSTDTQYF. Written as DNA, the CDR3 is TGTGCCAGCAGCGTAGCTTCCAGCGGGAGCGTCCTTAGCACAGATACGCAGTATTTT.

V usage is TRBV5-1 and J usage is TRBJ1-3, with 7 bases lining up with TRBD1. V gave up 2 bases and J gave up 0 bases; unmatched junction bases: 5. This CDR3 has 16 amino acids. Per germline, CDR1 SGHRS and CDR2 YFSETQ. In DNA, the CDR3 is TGCGCCAGCAGCTTCGGACAGGCGAGCTCTGGAAACACCATATATTTT. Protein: CASSFGQASSGNTIYF.

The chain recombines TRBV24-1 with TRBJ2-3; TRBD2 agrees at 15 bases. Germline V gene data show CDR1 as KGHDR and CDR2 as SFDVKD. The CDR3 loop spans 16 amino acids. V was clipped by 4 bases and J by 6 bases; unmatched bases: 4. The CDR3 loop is CATSDGLAGGSDTQYF. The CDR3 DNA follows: TGTGCCACCAGTGACGGACTAGCGGGGGGGTCCGATACGCAGTATTTT.

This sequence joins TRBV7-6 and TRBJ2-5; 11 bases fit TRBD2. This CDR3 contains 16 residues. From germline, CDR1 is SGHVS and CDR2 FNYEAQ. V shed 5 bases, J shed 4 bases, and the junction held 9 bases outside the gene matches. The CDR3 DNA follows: TGTGCCAGCAGCCACCTTAGCGGGGGGGCCGCAGAGACCCAGTACTTC. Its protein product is CASSHLSGGAAETQYF.

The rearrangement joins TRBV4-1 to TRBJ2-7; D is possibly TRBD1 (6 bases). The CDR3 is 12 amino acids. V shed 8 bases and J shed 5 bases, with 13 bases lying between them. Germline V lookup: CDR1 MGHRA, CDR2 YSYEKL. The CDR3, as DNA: TGCGCCAGCGCGGACAGTCGGGACGAGCAGTACTTC. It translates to CASADSRDEQYF.

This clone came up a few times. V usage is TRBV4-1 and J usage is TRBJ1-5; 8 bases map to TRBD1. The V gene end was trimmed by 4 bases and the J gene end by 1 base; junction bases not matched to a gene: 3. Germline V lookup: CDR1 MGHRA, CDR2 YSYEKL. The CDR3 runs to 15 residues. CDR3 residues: CASSPRQGSNQPQHF. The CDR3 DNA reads TGCGCCAGCAGCCCCCGACAGGGGAGCAATCAGCCCCAGCATTTT.

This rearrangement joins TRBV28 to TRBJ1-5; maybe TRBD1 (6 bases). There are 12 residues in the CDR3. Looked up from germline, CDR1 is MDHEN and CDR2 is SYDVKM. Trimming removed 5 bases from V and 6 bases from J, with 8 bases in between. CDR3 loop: CASSPTGQPQHF. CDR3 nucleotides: TGTGCCAGCAGTCCGACAGGTCAGCCCCAGCATTTT.

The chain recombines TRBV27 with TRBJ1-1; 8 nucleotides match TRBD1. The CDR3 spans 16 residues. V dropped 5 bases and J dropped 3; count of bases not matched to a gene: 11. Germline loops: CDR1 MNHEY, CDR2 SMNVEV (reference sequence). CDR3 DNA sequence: TGTGCCAGCAGTCCCGGTGAGGGACAGGTTTACACTGAAGCTTTCTTT. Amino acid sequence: CASSPGEGQVYTEAFF.

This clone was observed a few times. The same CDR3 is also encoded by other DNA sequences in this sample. The CDR3 nucleotides read TGCGCCAGCAGCTCCACCGGGGGCAATCAGCCCCAGCATTTT. Its translation: CASSSTGGNQPQHF. The chain is built from TRBV5-1 and TRBJ1-5; D is unresolved. CDR1 and CDR2 (germline): SGHRS, YFSETQ. The CDR3 is 14 residues long. V lost 3 bases, J lost 2 bases, and 9 bases lay in between.

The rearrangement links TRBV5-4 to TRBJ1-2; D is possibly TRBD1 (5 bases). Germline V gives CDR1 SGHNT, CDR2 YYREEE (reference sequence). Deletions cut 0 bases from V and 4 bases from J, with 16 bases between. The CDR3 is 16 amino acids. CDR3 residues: CASSLASGSGFYGYTF. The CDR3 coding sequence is TGTGCCAGCAGCTTGGCGTCTGGGTCAGGGTTCTATGGCTACACCTTC.

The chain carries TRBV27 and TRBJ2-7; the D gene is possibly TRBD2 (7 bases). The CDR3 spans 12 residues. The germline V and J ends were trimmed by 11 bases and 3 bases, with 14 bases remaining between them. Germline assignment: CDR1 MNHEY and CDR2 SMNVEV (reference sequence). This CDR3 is CAVGGGNYEQYF. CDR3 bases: TGTGCCGTCGGCGGGGGCAACTACGAGCAGTACTTC.